One sample yielded the 11 T cell receptor beta chains listed below, sequenced in a study of T cell changes during pregnancy in multiple sclerosis (dated by TCRdb to 2018 to 2020). The method behind the library was the immunoSEQ multiplex PCR assay. TCRdb holds this immuneACCESS table with in-frame rearrangements only. Some clones are missing; in checked studies, unresolved V genes explain under half, and the rest has no known cause. This sample is represented by under 45,000 clones; approximately 96% of them were singletons. Of the sample, about 0.9% is held by the ten largest clones. Sequenced material: peripheral blood, taken in the second trimester of pregnancy. These receptors all stem from a female donor with multiple sclerosis, enrolled in a pregnancy study.

The V call is TRBV28, the J call TRBJ1-4; D unresolved. V dropped 6 bases and J dropped 4 bases, with 15 bases sitting between them. Germline lookup yields CDR1 MDHEN and CDR2 SYDVKM. CDR3 size: 15 residues. This CDR3 is CASSSVTGNNEKLFF. In nucleotides, the CDR3 is TGTGCCAGCAGCTCTGTGACTGGTAATAATGAAAAACTGTTTTTT.

This chain uses TRBV5-8 with TRBJ2-7; 10 positions agree with TRBD2. J lost 6 bases, V lost 2 bases, and 5 bases had no gene match. CDR3 length equals 14 residues. Per the germline V gene, CDR1 is SGHTS and CDR2 is YDEGEE. CDR3 region: CASSFRAGGGEQYF. The CDR3 nucleotides are TGTGCCAGCAGCTTTAGAGCGGGAGGGGGCGAGCAGTACTTC.

The genes are TRBV2 and TRBJ2-2; D possibly corresponds to TRBD2 (7 bases). Germline-derived CDR1 and CDR2 are SNHLY and FYNNEI. The CDR3 is 15 residues long. V was cut by 6 bases and J by 1 base, with 12 bases left in between. The DNA for the CDR3 is TGTGCCAGCAGGGGGCGGGGGCGGAACACCGGGGAGCTGTTTTTT. It is translated as CASRGRGRNTGELFF.

This clone has only one observation. V and J are TRBV2 and TRBJ2-5, with D maybe TRBD2 (5 bases). The V end was cut by 1 base, the J end by 1 base, with 10 bases between. The CDR3 extends over 15 amino acids. The V gene's germline CDR1 is SNHLY and CDR2 FYNNEI. CDR3 sequence reads: CASSEGGLSQETQYF. The CDR3 coding sequence is TGTGCCAGCAGTGAAGGCGGACTCAGCCAAGAGACCCAGTACTTC.

As DNA, the CDR3 is TGTGCCAGCAGCCCTATCGGAGGGGCGGGAGATTGGTACGAGCAGTACTTC. Its protein product is CASSPIGGAGDWYEQYF. This rearrangement joins TRBV11-2 to TRBJ2-7, with 7 bases fitting TRBD2. Germline V lookup: CDR1 SGHAT, CDR2 FQNNGV. The CDR3 contains 17 residues. The ends lost 5 bases at V and 4 bases at J; junction bases unmatched: 17.

The chain links TRBV19 to TRBJ1-2; TRBD1 matches 9 bases. Germline V gene sequence: CDR1 LNHDA, CDR2 SQIVND (reference sequence). Trimming removed 6 bases from V and 3 bases from J; junction bases left unmatched: 8. This CDR3 spans 15 amino acids. The CDR3 protein is CASSTQGQGYYGYTF. The DNA of the CDR3 is TGTGCCAGTAGCACCCAGGGACAGGGCTACTATGGCTACACCTTC. Filled out from reference TRBV19 and TRBJ1-2, the complete variable domain reads DGGITQSPKYLFRKEGQNVTLSCEQNLNHDAMYWYRQDPGQGLRLIYYSQIVNDFQKGDIAEGYSVSREKKESFPLTVTSAQKNPTAFYLCASSTQGQGYYGYTFGSGTRLTVV.

The chain uses TRBV21-1 and TRBJ2-1; the table calls TRBD2, which could not be checked here. TRBV21-1 is a pseudogene. The CDR3 spans 17 residues. The CDR3 nucleotides read TGTGCCAGCAGCACTTACACCGGGACTAGCGCCAACAATGAGCAGTTCTTC. This encodes CASSTYTGTSANNEQFF.

CDR3 region: CASSQDSAGNGEQYF. As DNA, the CDR3 is TGCGCCAGCAGCCAAGATTCGGCAGGGAACGGCGAGCAGTACTTC. The V gene is TRBV4-1, the J gene TRBJ2-7, with D perhaps TRBD1 (5 bases). The V end lost 0 bases, the J end lost 6 bases, and 15 bases lay between the germline ends. CDR3 length: 15 residues. The germline V gene encodes CDR1 MGHRA and CDR2 YSYEKL.

The chain joins TRBV6-6 to TRBJ1-1; weak D call: TRBD1 (6 bases). Trimming removed 5 bases from V and 0 bases from J, with 10 bases in between. CDR1 and CDR2 from the germline V gene are MNHNY and SVGAGI (reference sequence). The CDR3 consists of 14 residues. The CDR3 DNA is TGTGCCAGCAGTCCGCCAGGGGTGAACACTGAAGCTTTCTTT. Its protein product is CASSPPGVNTEAFF.

This chain connects TRBV7-3 to TRBJ2-1, with 7 bases fitting TRBD1. This CDR3 comprises 16 residues. The V and J ends lost 5 bases and 12 bases, in that order; junction bases with no gene match: 19. CDR1 and CDR2 from the germline V gene are SGHTA and FQGTGA. In DNA, the CDR3 is TGTGCCAGCAGCAGCACAGGGGCCACTATGCCCCTCGGGCAGTTCTTC. Translation: CASSSTGATMPLGQFF.

This clone has only one observation. The CDR3 DNA is TGTGCCAGCAGTGAAGCCGGGGGACAGGTGATGCACTCACCCCTCCACTTT. Its translation is CASSEAGGQVMHSPLHF. The rearrangement uses TRBV2 and TRBJ1-6, with 8 bases fitting TRBD1. From germline, CDR1 is SNHLY and CDR2 FYNNEI. Trimming removed 0 bases from V and 10 bases from J; junction bases left unmatched: 11. This CDR3 is 17 amino acids long. The variable domain in full, with the rest retrieved from reference TRBV2 and TRBJ1-6, is EPEVTQTPSHQVTQMGQEVILRCVPISNHLYFYWYRQILGQKVEFLVSFYNNEISEKSEIFDDQFSVERPDGSNFTLKIRSTKLEDSAMYFCASSEAGGQVMHSPLHFGNGTRLTVT.